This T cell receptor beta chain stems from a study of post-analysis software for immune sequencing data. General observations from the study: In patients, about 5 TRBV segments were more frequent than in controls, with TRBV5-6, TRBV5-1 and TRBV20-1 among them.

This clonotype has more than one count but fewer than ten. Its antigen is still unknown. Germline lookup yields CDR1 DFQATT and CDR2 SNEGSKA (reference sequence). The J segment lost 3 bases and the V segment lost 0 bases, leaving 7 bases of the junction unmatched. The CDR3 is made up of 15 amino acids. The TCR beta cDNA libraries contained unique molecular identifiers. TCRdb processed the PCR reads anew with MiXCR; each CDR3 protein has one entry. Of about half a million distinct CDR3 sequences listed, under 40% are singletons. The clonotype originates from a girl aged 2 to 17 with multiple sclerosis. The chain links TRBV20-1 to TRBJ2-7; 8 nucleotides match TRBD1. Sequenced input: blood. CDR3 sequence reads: CSARDPRQGHYEQYF. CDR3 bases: TGCAGTGCTAGAGATCCGCGACAGGGGCACTACGAGCAGTACTTC.